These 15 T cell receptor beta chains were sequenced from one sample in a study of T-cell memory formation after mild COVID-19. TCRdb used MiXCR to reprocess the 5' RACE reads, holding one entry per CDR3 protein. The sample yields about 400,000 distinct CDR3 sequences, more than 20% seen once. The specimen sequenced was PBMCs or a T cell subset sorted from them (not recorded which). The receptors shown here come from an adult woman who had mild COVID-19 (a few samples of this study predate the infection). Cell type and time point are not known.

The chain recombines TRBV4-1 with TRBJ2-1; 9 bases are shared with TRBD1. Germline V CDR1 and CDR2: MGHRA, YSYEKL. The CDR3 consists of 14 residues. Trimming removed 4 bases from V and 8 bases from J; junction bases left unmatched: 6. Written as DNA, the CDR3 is TGCGCCAGCAGCCCAGCCGGGACAGGGTATGAGCAGTTCTTC. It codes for CASSPAGTGYEQFF.

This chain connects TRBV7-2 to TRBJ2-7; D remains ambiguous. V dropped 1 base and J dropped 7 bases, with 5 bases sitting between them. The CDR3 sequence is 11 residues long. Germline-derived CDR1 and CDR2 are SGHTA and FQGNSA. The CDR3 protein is CASSLVWEQYF. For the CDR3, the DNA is TGTGCCAGCAGCTTAGTTTGGGAGCAGTACTTC.

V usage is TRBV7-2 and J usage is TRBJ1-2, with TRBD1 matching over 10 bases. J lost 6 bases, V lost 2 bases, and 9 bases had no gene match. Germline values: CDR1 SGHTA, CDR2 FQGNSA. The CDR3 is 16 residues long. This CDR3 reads CASSLLMGQGLDGYTF. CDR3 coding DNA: TGTGCCAGCAGCTTACTTATGGGACAGGGGTTGGATGGCTACACCTTC. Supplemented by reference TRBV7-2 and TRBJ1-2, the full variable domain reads GAGVSQSPSNKVTEKGKDVELRCDPISGHTALYWYRQSLGQGLEFLIYFQGNSAPDKSGLPSDRFSAERTGGSVSTLTIQRTQQEDSAVYLCASSLLMGQGLDGYTFGSGTRLTVV.

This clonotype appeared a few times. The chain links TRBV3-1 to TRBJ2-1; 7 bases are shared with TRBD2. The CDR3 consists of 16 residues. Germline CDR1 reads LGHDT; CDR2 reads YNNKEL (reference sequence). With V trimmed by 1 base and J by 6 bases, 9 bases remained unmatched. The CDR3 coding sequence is TGTGCCAGCAGCCAAGTCTCCGGCGGGAGCTTCAATGAGCAGTTCTTC. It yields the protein CASSQVSGGSFNEQFF.

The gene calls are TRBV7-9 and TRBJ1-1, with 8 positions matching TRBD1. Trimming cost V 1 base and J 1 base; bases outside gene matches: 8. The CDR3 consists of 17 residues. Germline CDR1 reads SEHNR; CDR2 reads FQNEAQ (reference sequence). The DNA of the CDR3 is TGTGCCAGCAGCTTAGTTGGCCAGGGGGCGCCGAACACTGAAGCTTTCTTT. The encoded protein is CASSLVGQGAPNTEAFF.

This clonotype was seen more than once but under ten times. This CDR3 is CASSQGQGEAYEQFF. The CDR3 DNA reads as TGCGCCAGCAGCCAAGGACAGGGGGAAGCCTATGAGCAGTTCTTC. This chain joins TRBV4-3 and TRBJ2-1; 9 nucleotides match TRBD1. Germline CDR1 reads LGHNA; CDR2 reads YSLEER. V was clipped by 1 base and J by 8 bases; unmatched bases: 6. CDR3 length: 15 amino acids.

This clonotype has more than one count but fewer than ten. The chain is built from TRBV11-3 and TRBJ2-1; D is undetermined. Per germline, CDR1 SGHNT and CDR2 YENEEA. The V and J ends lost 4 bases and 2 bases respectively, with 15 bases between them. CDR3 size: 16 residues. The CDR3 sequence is CASSSILARTYNEQFF. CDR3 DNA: TGTGCCAGCAGCTCCATATTGGCTAGGACCTACAATGAGCAGTTCTTC.

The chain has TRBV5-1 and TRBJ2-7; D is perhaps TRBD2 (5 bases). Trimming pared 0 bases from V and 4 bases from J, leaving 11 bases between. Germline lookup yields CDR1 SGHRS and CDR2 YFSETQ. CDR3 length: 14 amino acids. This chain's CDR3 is CASSLDRGNYEQYF. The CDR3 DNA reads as TGCGCCAGCAGCTTGGACAGAGGGAATTACGAGCAGTACTTC.

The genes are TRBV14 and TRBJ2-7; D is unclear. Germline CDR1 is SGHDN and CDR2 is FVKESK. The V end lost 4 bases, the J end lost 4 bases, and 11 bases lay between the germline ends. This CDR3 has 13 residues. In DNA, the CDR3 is TGTGCCAGCAGCCGTCAAACCGGGTACGAGCAGTACTTC. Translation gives CASSRQTGYEQYF.

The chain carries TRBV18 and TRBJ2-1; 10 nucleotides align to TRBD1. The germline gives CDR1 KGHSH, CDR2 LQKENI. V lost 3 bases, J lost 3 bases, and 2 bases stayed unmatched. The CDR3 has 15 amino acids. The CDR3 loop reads CASSPRDRGYNEQFF. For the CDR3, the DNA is TGTGCCAGCTCACCTCGGGACAGGGGCTACAATGAGCAGTTCTTC.

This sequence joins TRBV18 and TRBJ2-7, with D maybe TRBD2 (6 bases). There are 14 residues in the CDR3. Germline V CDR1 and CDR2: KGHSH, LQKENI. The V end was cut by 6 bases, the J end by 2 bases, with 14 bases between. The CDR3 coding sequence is TGTGCCAGCTCCGCCTGGGGGGACCCCTACGAGCAGTACTTC. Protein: CASSAWGDPYEQYF.

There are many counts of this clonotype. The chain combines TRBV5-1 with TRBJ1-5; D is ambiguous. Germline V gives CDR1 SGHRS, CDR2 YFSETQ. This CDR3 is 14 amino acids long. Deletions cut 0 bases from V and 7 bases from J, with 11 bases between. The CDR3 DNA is TGCGCCAGCAGCTTGGGGTCCCACGGGCAGCCCCAGCATTTT. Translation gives CASSLGSHGQPQHF.

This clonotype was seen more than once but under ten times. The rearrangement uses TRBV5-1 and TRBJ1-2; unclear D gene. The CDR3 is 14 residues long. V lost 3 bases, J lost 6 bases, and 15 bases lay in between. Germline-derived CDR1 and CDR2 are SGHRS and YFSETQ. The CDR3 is CASSSGRMEDGYTF. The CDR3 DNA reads TGCGCCAGCAGCTCTGGGCGGATGGAGGATGGCTACACCTTC.

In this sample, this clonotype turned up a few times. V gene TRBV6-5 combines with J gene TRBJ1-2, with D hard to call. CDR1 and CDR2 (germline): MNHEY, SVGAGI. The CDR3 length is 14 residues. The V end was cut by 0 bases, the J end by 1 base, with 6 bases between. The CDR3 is CASSYSENNYGYTF. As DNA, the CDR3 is TGTGCCAGCAGTTACTCGGAAAATAACTATGGCTACACCTTC.

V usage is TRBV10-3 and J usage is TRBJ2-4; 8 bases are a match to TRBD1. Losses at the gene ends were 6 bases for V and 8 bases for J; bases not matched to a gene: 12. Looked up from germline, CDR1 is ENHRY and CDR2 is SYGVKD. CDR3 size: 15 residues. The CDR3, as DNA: TGTGCCATCAGAGACCCGGGACAGGCCTGGGACATTCAGTACTTC. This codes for CAIRDPGQAWDIQYF.